The 9 T cell receptor beta chains below come from one sample, sequenced in a study of cytomegalovirus exposure and HLA in healthy donors. PCR used 60 Vbeta primers and 13 Jbeta primers. This table comes from immunoSEQ multiplex PCR, and its TCRdb copy is limited to in-frame clones, with some not included. Of approximately 220,000 clones in the sample, about 75% are singletons; the top ten hold more than 1.5%. The sequenced material came from PBMCs. All receptors come from a man aged 18-30 years in good health and CMV-seronegative.

The rearrangement uses TRBV5-5 and TRBJ1-1, with 8 positions matching TRBD1. There are 15 residues in the CDR3. From germline, CDR1 is SGHKS and CDR2 YYEKEE (reference sequence). Trimming took 0 bases from V and 3 from J; bases not matched to a gene: 4. DNA of the CDR3: TGTGCCAGCAGCTTGGCGGACAGGGCGGACACTGAAGCTTTCTTT. The encoded protein is CASSLADRADTEAFF.

In this sample, this clone turned up once. The gene calls are TRBV11-2 and TRBJ1-5; a weak D match, TRBD1 (5 bases). The length of the CDR3 is 12 residues. The germline CDR1 and CDR2 sequences are SGHAT and FQNNGV. Trimming stripped 5 bases from V and 7 bases from J, with 9 bases between. CDR3 sequence: CASSRPGQPQHF. The CDR3 nucleotides are TGTGCCAGCAGCCGGCCAGGGCAGCCCCAGCATTTT.

The V call is TRBV5-1, the J call TRBJ2-2; D remains unclear. The V gene's germline CDR1 is SGHRS and CDR2 YFSETQ. The length of the CDR3 is 16 residues. The V gene lost 0 bases and the J gene lost 3 bases, with 12 bases spanning the gap. The CDR3 reads CASSLVAKSDTGELFF. The CDR3 DNA follows: TGCGCCAGCAGCTTGGTAGCCAAGTCGGACACCGGGGAGCTGTTTTTT.

The chain carries TRBV30 and TRBJ2-7; 8 bases fit TRBD2. J gave up 3 bases and V 5 bases, and 3 bases lay outside the gene matches. The CDR3 runs to 12 residues. Germline V gene lookup returns CDR1 GTSNPN and CDR2 SVGIG (reference sequence). The CDR3 protein is CAWSTSGYEQYF. The CDR3, as DNA: TGTGCCTGGTCTACTAGCGGCTACGAGCAGTACTTC.

The V call is TRBV6-4, the J call TRBJ2-3, with 12 nucleotides matching TRBD2. The CDR3 extends over 15 amino acids. The trim removed 8 bases at V and 2 bases at J, leaving 5 bases unmatched. Germline CDR1 MRHNA, CDR2 SNTAGT. CDR3 protein: CASGRTSGVTDTQYF. In DNA, the CDR3 is TGTGCCAGCGGAAGGACTAGCGGGGTCACAGATACGCAGTATTTT.

The rearrangement uses TRBV5-1 and TRBJ2-7, with 10 bases that match TRBD2. The CDR3 covers 15 residues. J was trimmed by 4 bases and V by 4 bases; bases with no gene match: 8. Germline lookup yields CDR1 SGHRS and CDR2 YFSETQ. CDR3 sequence (DNA): TGCGCCAGCAGCGCGGGGAGCGGGGGGGCTTACGAGCAGTACTTC. It codes for CASSAGSGGAYEQYF. The complete variable domain, with remaining parts taken from reference TRBV5-1 and TRBJ2-7, reads KAGVTQTPRYLIKTRGQQVTLSCSPISGHRSVSWYQQTPGQGLQFLFEYFSETQRNKGNFPGRFSGRQFSNSRSEMNVSTLELGDSALYLCASSAGSGGAYEQYFGPGTRLTVT.

In its sample, this clone was seen once. The V and J genes are TRBV30 and TRBJ1-2; D gene ambiguous. CDR1 GTSNPN and CDR2 SVGIG come from the germline V gene (reference sequence). The CDR3 consists of 14 residues. V shed 3 bases and J shed 8 bases, with 19 bases lying between them. The CDR3 DNA follows: TGTGCCTGGAGCCGATTCCGAGAGGTCGTGGGCTACACCTTC. Translating gives CAWSRFREVVGYTF.

This clone has only a few counts. The V call is TRBV4-2, the J call TRBJ1-5; no reliable D call. Germline V lookup: CDR1 LGHNA, CDR2 YNFKEQ. The CDR3 is made up of 14 amino acids. Trimming took off 0 bases at V and 3 bases at J, with 6 bases between the two ends. CDR3 amino acids: CASSQERVNQPQHF. CDR3 in DNA: TGTGCCAGCAGCCAAGAGAGGGTCAATCAGCCCCAGCATTTT.

The J gene is TRBJ2-1, the V gene TRBV7-6; 7 bases are a match to TRBD2. Germline lookup yields CDR1 SGHVS and CDR2 FNYEAQ. Trimming at V came to 1 base and at J to 6 bases, leaving 6 bases not matched to a gene. This CDR3 has 15 amino acids. DNA of the CDR3: TGTGCCAGCAGCTTAGAAGCGGGGCCTCTCAATGAGCAGTTCTTC. It translates to CASSLEAGPLNEQFF.